The T cell receptor (beta chain) under discussion was sequenced for a study of beta chain features in type 1 diabetes. Notes on the study in general: All four CD4+ subsets of Type 1 diabetes patients contained TCRB CDR3s that were moderately but significantly shorter.

The entirety of the isolated RNA underwent reverse transcription, so expressed TCRB transcripts were sequenced. Clones were sequenced by immunoSEQ multiplex PCR, and TCRdb holds only the in-frame ones, with some missing. Seen here are a few hundred thousand clones, 8.5% to 10% observed once, and the top ten hold about 0.6%. A note on this clone: The target antigen is unknown.

Each population that was sorted was more than 95% pure. The receptor was derived from a man younger than 45 with type 1 diabetes. Sequences were obtained from central memory CD4+ T cells from blood.

In DNA form, the CDR3 reads TGTGCCAGCAGCTTTGGGGGGGGCACTGAGCAGTTCTTC. This translates into CASSFGGGTEQFF. The chain uses TRBV7-2 and TRBJ2-1; a possible D gene is TRBD2 (7 bases). The CDR3 has 13 amino acids. The V gene's germline CDR1 is SGHTA and CDR2 FQGNSA. Trimming left V 3 bases short and J 9 bases short, with 12 bases between.